What follows are 29 T cell receptor beta chains derived from one specimen sequenced in a study of blood T cell repertoires in COVID-19. Here immunoSEQ multiplex PCR was the method, and the copy in TCRdb shows in-frame clones only, minus some. The data contain approximately 140,000 clones, around 85% of them seen just once; the ten biggest clones take up about 3.5%. Sequencing was carried out using peripheral blood. The receptors derive from a man in his 70s with acute or convalescent COVID-19.

The gene calls are TRBV18 and TRBJ2-1; D not resolved. CDR3 length: 16 amino acids. Trimming took off 0 bases at V and 8 bases at J, with 17 bases between the two ends. Per germline, CDR1 KGHSH and CDR2 LQKENI. The CDR3: CASSPPIRVLTHEQFF. The CDR3 region has the DNA TGTGCCAGCTCACCACCGATTAGAGTACTAACGCATGAGCAGTTCTTC.

The J gene is TRBJ1-5, the V gene TRBV9; 9 nucleotides match TRBD1. With V trimmed by 4 bases and J by 4 bases, 3 bases remained unmatched. This CDR3 has 14 amino acids. From germline, CDR1 is SGDLS and CDR2 YYNGEE. The CDR3 protein is CASSRDRANQPQHF. The CDR3 DNA reads TGTGCCAGCAGCCGGGACAGGGCGAATCAGCCCCAGCATTTT.

J is TRBJ2-1 and V is TRBV9; TRBD1 might be the D (5 bases). This CDR3 is 15 amino acids long. Germline CDR1 reads SGDLS; CDR2 reads YYNGEE. Trimming left V 3 bases short and J 6 bases short, with 16 bases between. CDR3 residues: CASSGQPESLNEQFF. Written as DNA, the CDR3 is TGTGCCAGCAGCGGACAGCCTGAGTCCCTCAATGAGCAGTTCTTC.

This clone was recorded only once. CDR3: CSVDSPSTDTQYF. In DNA form, the CDR3 reads TGCAGCGTTGACAGTCCCAGCACAGATACGCAGTATTTT. The chain is built from TRBV29-1 and TRBJ2-3, with unresolved D. The germline V and J ends were trimmed by 3 bases and 0 bases, with 7 bases remaining between them. Germline values: CDR1 SQVTM, CDR2 ANQGSEA. This CDR3 is built from 13 residues.

This CDR3 is CASGLSGANVLTF. DNA of the CDR3: TGTGCCAGCGGGCTATCTGGGGCCAACGTCCTGACTTTC. This chain joins TRBV9 and TRBJ2-6; no reliable D call. With 7 bases removed from V and 1 base from J, the gap between germline ends came to 6 bases. CDR1 is SGDLS, CDR2 YYNGEE, per germline. There are 13 residues in the CDR3.

The rearrangement uses TRBV11-2 and TRBJ2-7; 10 bases align to TRBD2. V lost 0 bases, J lost 3 bases, and 2 bases stayed unmatched. This CDR3 is 15 amino acids long. Germline values: CDR1 SGHAT, CDR2 FQNNGV. Here the CDR3 reads CASSLEASGSYEQYF. CDR3 sequence (DNA): TGTGCCAGCAGCTTAGAAGCTAGCGGGAGCTACGAGCAGTACTTC.

A remark on this clone: Its ends do not fully match the called genes, so a read error is possible. V and J are TRBV19 and TRBJ1-3; TRBD1 might be the D (5 bases). Per germline, CDR1 LNHDA and CDR2 SQIVND (reference sequence). CDR3 size: 17 residues. As DNA, the CDR3 is TGTCCCAGTAGTATAAGGCCGGGGGGGGGCTCTGGAAACACCATATATTTT. It codes for CPSSIRPGGGSGNTIYF.

The chain couples TRBV18 to TRBJ1-1, with D possibly TRBD1 on 6 matching bases. Germline-derived CDR1 and CDR2 are KGHSH and LQKENI. V was pared by 4 bases and J by 1 base, with 7 bases between. CDR3 size: 13 residues. The CDR3 sequence is CASSLQGNTEAFF. CDR3 nucleotides: TGTGCCAGCTCACTACAGGGGAACACTGAAGCTTTCTTT.

The V gene is TRBV28, the J gene TRBJ1-1, with unresolved D. This CDR3 has 15 amino acids. The germline V gene has CDR1 MDHEN and CDR2 SYDVKM. V gave up 5 bases and J gave up 1 base, with 14 bases separating them. CDR3 in DNA: TGTGCCAGCAGTCCCTGGGGAGGACCGAACACTGAAGCTTTCTTT. This gives the protein CASSPWGGPNTEAFF.

The V call is TRBV6-6, the J call TRBJ2-5; TRBD1 aligns across 8 bases. The CDR3 runs 13 residues. Germline lookup yields CDR1 MNHNY and CDR2 SVGAGI (reference sequence). Trimming removed 5 bases from V and 4 bases from J; junction bases left unmatched: 3. CDR3 loop: CASSSRGRETQYF. In DNA, the CDR3 is TGTGCCAGCAGTAGCAGGGGGCGAGAGACCCAGTACTTC.

The sample holds many counts of this clone. This rearrangement joins TRBV6-4 to TRBJ2-3; 8 bases fit TRBD2. Looked up from germline, CDR1 is MRHNA and CDR2 is SNTAGT. The CDR3 length is 14 residues. Unmatched junction bases numbered 4, after V lost 2 bases and J lost 6 bases. The CDR3 sequence is CASSDAGGRDTQYF. The CDR3 DNA reads TGTGCCAGCAGTGACGCGGGAGGCCGGGATACGCAGTATTTT.

The rearrangement links TRBV3-1 (or the pseudogene TRBV3-2) to TRBJ2-7, with TRBD2 identical over 9 bases. Germline V CDR1 and CDR2: LGHDT, YNNKEL (reference sequence). V trimming: 6 bases; J trimming: 4 bases; junction bases outside the gene matches: 10. CDR3 length equals 15 residues. The CDR3 coding sequence is TGTGCCAGCAGACTCAATATTGCGGGAGGGTACGAGCAGTACTTC. Encoded protein: CASRLNIAGGYEQYF.

The genes are TRBV30 and TRBJ1-6; tentative D call: TRBD1 (5 bases). This CDR3 is 15 amino acids long. Germline-derived CDR1 and CDR2 are GTSNPN and SVGIG (reference sequence). Trimming removed 1 base at V and 6 bases at J, with 13 bases between. The CDR3, as DNA: TGTGCCTGGAGTGGGGAGGGGTCTGCTAATTCACCCCTCCACTTT. It encodes CAWSGEGSANSPLHF.

This chain connects TRBV6-6 to TRBJ1-2; D unresolved. The germline CDR1 and CDR2 sequences are MNHNY and SVGAGI (reference sequence). The V end was cut by 4 bases, the J end by 2 bases, with 8 bases between. This CDR3 has 13 residues. CDR3 DNA: TGTGCCAGCAGTTTCGGCAGGAACTATGGCTACACCTTC. This encodes CASSFGRNYGYTF.

This clone occurred a few times. The CDR3 DNA sequence: TGTGCCAGCAGCCGCTCGGACAGGGGTGGGGATCAGCCCCAGCATTTT. The encoded protein is CASSRSDRGGDQPQHF. The rearrangement joins TRBV3-1 (or the pseudogene TRBV3-2) to TRBJ1-5, with 9 positions matching TRBD1. The CDR3 contains 16 residues. After removal of 4 bases from V and 5 bases from J, the junction contained 9 bases not matched to a gene. Germline assignment: CDR1 LGHDT and CDR2 YNNKEL (reference sequence).

The J gene is TRBJ2-1, the V gene TRBV24-1; 7 nucleotides line up with TRBD1. CDR1 and CDR2 from the germline V gene are KGHDR and SFDVKD. V trimming: 1 base; J trimming: 5 bases; junction bases outside the gene matches: 4. The CDR3 is made up of 15 amino acids. The CDR3 sequence is CATSDLGTANNEQFF. CDR3 coding DNA: TGTGCCACCAGTGATTTAGGGACAGCCAACAATGAGCAGTTCTTC.

The V call is TRBV5-1, the J call TRBJ2-1; D possibly corresponds to TRBD1 (6 bases). The ends were cut back, 0 bases at V and 5 bases at J, with 9 bases in the middle. CDR3 length: 14 residues. Germline V gives CDR1 SGHRS, CDR2 YFSETQ. This CDR3 is CASSLAGAHNEQFF. For the CDR3, the DNA is TGCGCCAGCAGCTTGGCAGGGGCCCACAATGAGCAGTTCTTC.

A remark on this clone: The junction shows a germline mismatch at one end, possibly a read error. The rearrangement joins TRBV19 to TRBJ2-1; the match to TRBD2 covers 12 bases. The germline CDR1 and CDR2 sequences are LNHDA and SQIVND (reference sequence). The CDR3 covers 16 residues. CDR3 region: CASSSSPGLAGSSGVF. The CDR3 bases are TGTGCCAGTAGTAGCTCCCCCGGACTAGCGGGGAGCTCCGGGGTCTTC.

The chain carries TRBV9 and TRBJ1-2; D is unresolved. The V gene's germline CDR1 is SGDLS and CDR2 YYNGEE. The ends were cut back, 2 bases at V and 0 bases at J, with 11 bases in the middle. The CDR3 runs 15 residues. CDR3 sequence: CASSVGLKANYGYTF. The CDR3 DNA is TGTGCCAGCAGCGTTGGACTGAAAGCTAACTATGGCTACACCTTC. The variable domain in full, completed from reference TRBV9 and TRBJ1-2, reads DSGVTQTPKHLITATGQRVTLRCSPRSGDLSVYWYQQSLDQGLQFLIQYYNGEERAKGNILERFSAQQFPDLHSELNLSSLELGDSALYFCASSVGLKANYGYTFGSGTRLTVV.

J is TRBJ2-2 and V is TRBV28; 14 nucleotides agree with TRBD2. CDR1 and CDR2 (germline): MDHEN, SYDVKM. There are 16 residues in the CDR3. The trim removed 5 bases at V and 7 bases at J, leaving 6 bases unmatched. This CDR3 reads CASSLGLAGGVGELFF. CDR3 DNA sequence: TGTGCCAGCAGTCTTGGACTAGCGGGGGGCGTCGGGGAGCTGTTTTTT.

The V and J genes are TRBV10-3 and TRBJ2-3, with D possibly TRBD1 on 6 matching bases. Germline CDR1 ENHRY, CDR2 SYGVKD. Trimming cost V 1 base and J 3 bases, with 23 bases left between them. The CDR3 has 19 amino acids. The CDR3 loop reads CAISEYRLGAPPTTDTQYF. The DNA of the CDR3 is TGTGCCATCAGTGAGTATCGCTTGGGGGCCCCTCCGACGACAGATACGCAGTATTTT.

J is TRBJ2-7 and V is TRBV9; D is perhaps TRBD2 (6 bases). From germline, CDR1 is SGDLS and CDR2 YYNGEE. Trimming removed 0 bases at V and 2 bases at J, with 9 bases between. This CDR3 is 14 amino acids long. CDR3 protein: CASSVGGEPYEQYF. The CDR3 DNA sequence: TGTGCCAGCAGCGTAGGGGGGGAACCCTACGAGCAGTACTTC.

In its sample, this clone was seen once. The rearrangement uses TRBV5-4 and TRBJ2-3; 11 bases line up with TRBD2. Trimming at V came to 10 bases and at J to 1 base, leaving 17 bases not matched to a gene. The germline V gene encodes CDR1 SGHNT and CDR2 YYREEE (reference sequence). The CDR3 consists of 18 residues. The CDR3 bases are TGTGCCTTTAAGCAAGGTAGCGGGAGGGGTATCGGCACAGATACGCAGTATTTT. Translation: CAFKQGSGRGIGTDTQYF.

The chain carries TRBV11-2 and TRBJ2-3; the D gene is possibly TRBD2 (5 bases). Trimming took 1 base from V and 7 from J, leaving 12 bases between them. Per the germline V gene, CDR1 is SGHAT and CDR2 is FQNNGV. This CDR3 has 14 residues. CDR3 in DNA: TGTGCCAGCAGCTTAGGTTTTCGGGAAAATACGCAGTATTTT. The encoded protein is CASSLGFRENTQYF. Together with reference TRBV11-2 and TRBJ2-3, the CDR3 gives the full variable domain: EAGVAQSPRYKIIEKRQSVAFWCNPISGHATLYWYQQILGQGPKLLIQFQNNGVVDDSQLPKDRFSAERLKGVDSTLKIQPAKLEDSAVYLCASSLGFRENTQYFGPGTRLTVL.

The V call is TRBV11-3, the J call TRBJ2-1, with 10 bases lining up with TRBD1. The CDR3 extends over 14 amino acids. The ends lost 1 base at V and 8 bases at J; junction bases unmatched: 2. Per germline, CDR1 SGHNT and CDR2 YENEEA. CDR3: CASSLATGGYEQFF. The CDR3 DNA reads TGTGCCAGCAGCTTAGCGACAGGGGGCTATGAGCAGTTCTTC. Looking up the rest from reference TRBV11-3 and TRBJ2-1 gives the full variable domain: EAGVVQSPRYKIIEKKQPVAFWCNPISGHNTLYWYLQNLGQGPELLIRYENEEAVDDSQLPKDRFSAERLKGVDSTLKIQPAELGDSAVYLCASSLATGGYEQFFGPGTRLTVL.

The chain combines TRBV15 with TRBJ2-5; 7 bases align to TRBD2. Per the germline V gene, CDR1 is LNHNV and CDR2 is YYDKDF (reference sequence). V lost 8 bases, J lost 2 bases, and 14 bases stayed unmatched. The CDR3 length is 16 residues. The CDR3 DNA is TGTGCCACCCGTACATATCTAGCGGAAGGGCAAGAGACCCAGTACTTC. The encoded protein is CATRTYLAEGQETQYF. Supplemented by reference TRBV15 and TRBJ2-5, the full variable domain reads DAMVIQNPRYQVTQFGKPVTLSCSQTLNHNVMYWYQQKSSQAPKLLFHYYDKDFNNEADTPDNFQSRRPNTSFCFLDIRSPGLGDTAMYLCATRTYLAEGQETQYFGPGTRLLVL.

The V call is TRBV6-5, the J call TRBJ2-1, with 11 bases aligning to TRBD1. CDR1 and CDR2 from the germline V gene are MNHEY and SVGAGI. Unmatched junction bases numbered 5, after V lost 6 bases and J lost 4 bases. The CDR3 has 15 amino acids. The CDR3 protein is CASSRTGGSYNEQFF. The CDR3 DNA sequence: TGTGCCAGCAGCAGGACAGGGGGCTCTTACAATGAGCAGTTCTTC.

This clone was seen once. This chain joins TRBV30 and TRBJ1-1; D possibly corresponds to TRBD1 (6 bases). This CDR3 spans 13 amino acids. The germline V and J ends were trimmed by 4 bases and 1 base, with 10 bases remaining between them. Looked up from germline, CDR1 is GTSNPN and CDR2 is SVGIG (reference sequence). CDR3 bases: TGTGCCTGGACTGGGGGACAGAACACTGAAGCTTTCTTT. It is translated as CAWTGGQNTEAFF.

J is TRBJ1-2 and V is TRBV29-1; TRBD1 is a possible D gene (5 bases). CDR1 and CDR2 (germline): SQVTM, ANQGSEA. Trimming removed 4 bases at V and 2 bases at J, with 5 bases between. CDR3 length equals 11 residues. CDR3 coding DNA: TGCAGCGTTGCAGGGAACTATGGCTACACCTTC. It codes for CSVAGNYGYTF.